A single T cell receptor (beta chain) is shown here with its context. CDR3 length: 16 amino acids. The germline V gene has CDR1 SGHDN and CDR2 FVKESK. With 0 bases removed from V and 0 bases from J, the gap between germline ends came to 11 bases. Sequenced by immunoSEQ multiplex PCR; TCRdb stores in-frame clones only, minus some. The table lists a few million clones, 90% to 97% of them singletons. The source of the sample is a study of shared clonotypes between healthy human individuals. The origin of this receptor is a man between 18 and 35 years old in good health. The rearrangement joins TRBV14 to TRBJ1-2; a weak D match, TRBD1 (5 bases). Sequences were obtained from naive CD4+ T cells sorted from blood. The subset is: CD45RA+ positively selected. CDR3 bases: TGTGCCAGCAGCCAAGAACCGGCGACAGCTAACTATGGCTACACCTTC. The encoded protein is CASSQEPATANYGYTF. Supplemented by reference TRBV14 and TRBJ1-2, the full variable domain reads EAGVTQFPSHSVIEKGQTVTLRCDPISGHDNLYWYRRVMGKEIKFLLHFVKESKQDESGMPNNRFLAERTGGTYSTLKVQPAELEDSGVYFCASSQEPATANYGYTFGSGTRLTVV.